These 27 T cell receptor beta chains came from one sample sequenced in a study of T cells expressing NK-cell markers. TCRdb re-analyzed the 5' RACE reads; it lists each CDR3 protein once, without DNA. Recorded for this sample: around 140,000 distinct CDR3 sequences. The sequenced sample consisted of blood T cells: a sorted CD56 or NKG2C T cell subset, CD4+ or CD8+ T cells, or bulk PBMC T cells (not recorded which). These receptors were collected from a man aged 18 to 29 in good health.

This chain uses TRBV19 with TRBJ2-2; lacking DNA, the TRBD1 call made by TCRdb goes unchecked. There are 16 residues in the CDR3. CDR1 and CDR2 (germline): LNHDA, SQIVND (reference sequence). The CDR3: CASSTPDRGLVGELFF.

The CDR3 region is CATSRGSLAATGELFF. The chain joins TRBV15 to TRBJ2-2; there is no DNA to check the TCRdb D call of TRBD2. This CDR3 is 16 amino acids long. CDR1 is LNHNV, CDR2 YYDKDF, per germline (reference sequence).

The rearrangement uses TRBV4-1 and TRBJ1-1. Germline V gives CDR1 MGHRA, CDR2 YSYEKL. This CDR3 spans 14 amino acids. CDR3 protein: CASSLASVSHEAFF.

The rearrangement joins TRBV27 to TRBJ2-3; the D gene TCRdb calls, TRBD1, cannot be checked with no DNA. CDR3 length: 13 residues. The germline gives CDR1 MNHEY, CDR2 SMNVEV (reference sequence). The CDR3 loop reads CASSWGPDDTQYF.

Judged by frequency, this clonotype is medium-sized. This chain joins TRBV30 and TRBJ2-3; TCRdb returns TRBD1, unconfirmable since there is no DNA. The CDR3 length is 12 residues. The germline gives CDR1 GTSNPN, CDR2 SVGIG (reference sequence). CDR3 sequence: CAWRSRTDTQYF.

The V call is TRBV29-1, the J call TRBJ1-5; TCRdb's D call of TRBD1 is untestable without DNA. The CDR3 runs to 12 residues. Germline V gene data show CDR1 as SQVTM and CDR2 as ANQGSEA. The CDR3 protein is CSVGGLSQPQHF.

The chain combines TRBV10-2 with TRBJ2-3. The CDR3 is 17 residues long. CDR1 WSHSY and CDR2 SAAADI come from the germline V gene. The CDR3 here is CASSESNRDSSTDTQYF.

The genes are TRBV16 and TRBJ1-1. The CDR3 sequence is 14 residues long. Germline-derived CDR1 and CDR2 are KGHSY and FQNENV. The CDR3 is CASSQSGLNTEAFF.

The chain is built from TRBV7-6 and TRBJ2-7; TCRdb calls TRBD2, which cannot be checked without DNA. CDR3 length equals 14 residues. CDR1 and CDR2 (germline): SGHVS, FNYEAQ. CDR3 residues: CASSLVGTASEQYF.

The J gene is TRBJ2-1, the V gene TRBV6-5; TCRdb's D call of TRBD2 is untestable without DNA. This CDR3 contains 17 residues. Germline CDR1 and CDR2: MNHEY and SVGAGI. CDR3 sequence: CASSYYPTSGKEREQFF.

J is TRBJ2-3 and V is TRBV15. CDR3 length: 16 amino acids. The germline V gene encodes CDR1 LNHNV and CDR2 YYDKDF (reference sequence). The CDR3 region is CATSRDLSDATDTQYF.

This chain links TRBV20-1 with TRBJ2-7; TCRdb calls TRBD1, which cannot be checked without DNA. There are 14 residues in the CDR3. The germline CDR1 and CDR2 sequences are DFQATT and SNEGSKA (reference sequence). This chain's CDR3 is CSATEGLLPYEQYF.

The V call is TRBV5-5, the J call TRBJ2-3; without DNA, the TCRdb call of TRBD1 cannot be checked. The germline V gene has CDR1 SGHKS and CDR2 YYEKEE (reference sequence). CDR3 size: 17 residues. CDR3 region: CASSPHPRDRATDTQYF.

The chain couples TRBV5-4 to TRBJ2-5; TCRdb returns TRBD2, unconfirmable since there is no DNA. This CDR3 comprises 14 residues. Germline CDR1 is SGHNT and CDR2 is YYREEE (reference sequence). The CDR3 protein is CASSQTLAGETQYF. Supplemented by reference TRBV5-4 and TRBJ2-5, the full variable domain reads ETGVTQSPTHLIKTRGQQVTLRCSSQSGHNTVSWYQQALGQGPQFIFQYYREEENGRGNFPPRFSGLQFPNYSSELNVNALELDDSALYLCASSQTLAGETQYFGPGTRLLVL.

The chain joins TRBV11-2 to TRBJ1-2. There are 11 residues in the CDR3. Looked up from germline, CDR1 is SGHAT and CDR2 is FQNNGV. The CDR3 loop reads CASSLVQGYTF.

The chain has TRBV4-2 and TRBJ2-2; TCRdb returns TRBD2, unconfirmable since there is no DNA. The CDR3 consists of 19 residues. Germline CDR1 is LGHNA and CDR2 is YNFKEQ. Here the CDR3 reads CASSQDPGLAGAYTGELFF.

The genes are TRBV20-1 and TRBJ1-1. The germline V gene has CDR1 DFQATT and CDR2 SNEGSKA (reference sequence). CDR3 size: 15 residues. The CDR3 sequence: CSARDQLGGANEAFF.

This chain links TRBV7-9 with TRBJ2-5; TCRdb indicates TRBD1, and absent DNA this call remains unverified. CDR3 length: 15 residues. Per germline, CDR1 SEHNR and CDR2 FQNEAQ (reference sequence). The CDR3 here is CASSLVKGQRETQYF.

V gene TRBV27 combines with J gene TRBJ1-1. Germline V gene data show CDR1 as MNHEY and CDR2 as SMNVEV (reference sequence). This CDR3 region has 14 residues. The CDR3 sequence is CASSLGVKGTEAFF.

V and J are TRBV5-4 and TRBJ2-1. This CDR3 is 14 amino acids long. The germline CDR1 and CDR2 sequences are SGHNT and YYREEE (reference sequence). CDR3 region: CASSLDTLGNEQFF.

J is TRBJ2-7 and V is TRBV7-9; the TCRdb D gene call, TRBD1, has no DNA to confirm it. In germline, CDR1 is SEHNR, CDR2 FQNEAQ (reference sequence). This CDR3 contains 15 residues. CDR3 protein: CASSLDRKPSYEQYF.

The chain links TRBV7-9 to TRBJ2-1; TCRdb returns TRBD2, unconfirmable since there is no DNA. The CDR3 extends over 15 amino acids. Germline V gene sequence: CDR1 SEHNR, CDR2 FQNEAQ (reference sequence). CDR3 sequence: CASSPREGPRNEQFF. Variable domain in full (rest from reference TRBV7-9 and TRBJ2-1): DTGVSQNPRHKITKRGQNVTFRCDPISEHNRLYWYRQTLGQGPEFLTYFQNEAQLEKSRLLSDRFSAERPKGSFSTLEIQRTEQGDSAMYLCASSPREGPRNEQFFGPGTRLTVL.

V and J are TRBV6-2 or TRBV6-3 and TRBJ1-1; with no DNA, the TCRdb D assignment of TRBD1 cannot be verified. This CDR3 has 15 residues. Per the germline V gene, CDR1 is MNHEY and CDR2 is SVGEGT. The CDR3: CASSHRDSLNTEAFF.

The gene calls are TRBV3-1 and TRBJ2-1; as DNA is missing, the TRBD1 call by TCRdb cannot be tested. CDR3 length equals 16 residues. Germline V gene data show CDR1 as LGHDT and CDR2 as YNNKEL (reference sequence). This CDR3 is CASSQEGTGRVLGQFF.

The chain uses TRBV24-1 and TRBJ2-1; lacking DNA, the TRBD1 call made by TCRdb goes unchecked. The CDR3 contains 13 residues. Germline V gene lookup returns CDR1 KGHDR and CDR2 SFDVKD. CDR3 sequence reads: CATSDRQYNEQFF.

V is TRBV20-1 and J is TRBJ1-5. Germline values: CDR1 DFQATT, CDR2 SNEGSKA (reference sequence). The CDR3 consists of 14 residues. The chain's CDR3 is CSARDRHSNQPQHF.

The chain couples TRBV19 to TRBJ1-2; the D call from TCRdb, TRBD1, cannot be confirmed without DNA. This CDR3 spans 12 amino acids. Germline V CDR1 and CDR2: LNHDA, SQIVND (reference sequence). The CDR3 is CASRGQGDGYTF.